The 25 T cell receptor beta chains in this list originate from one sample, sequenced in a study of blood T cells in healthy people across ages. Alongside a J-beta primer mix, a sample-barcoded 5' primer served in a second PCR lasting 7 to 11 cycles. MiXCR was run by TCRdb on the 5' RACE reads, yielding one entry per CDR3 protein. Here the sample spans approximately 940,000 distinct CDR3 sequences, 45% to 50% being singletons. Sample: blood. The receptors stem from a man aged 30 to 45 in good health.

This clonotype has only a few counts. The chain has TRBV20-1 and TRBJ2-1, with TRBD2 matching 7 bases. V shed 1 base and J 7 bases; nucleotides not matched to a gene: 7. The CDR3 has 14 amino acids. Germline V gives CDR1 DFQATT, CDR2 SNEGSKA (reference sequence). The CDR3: CSARVRDYNNEQFF. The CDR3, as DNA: TGCAGTGCTAGAGTTCGGGACTACAATAATGAGCAGTTCTTC.

The chain's CDR3 is CASRYHRQRNTEAFF. As DNA, the CDR3 is TGTGCCAGCAGGTATCACAGACAGAGGAACACTGAAGCTTTCTTT. V and J are TRBV6-5 and TRBJ1-1, with a possible D match to TRBD1 (5 bases). The CDR3 runs 15 residues. Germline CDR1 MNHEY, CDR2 SVGAGI. The V end was cut by 6 bases, the J end by 1 base, with 15 bases between.

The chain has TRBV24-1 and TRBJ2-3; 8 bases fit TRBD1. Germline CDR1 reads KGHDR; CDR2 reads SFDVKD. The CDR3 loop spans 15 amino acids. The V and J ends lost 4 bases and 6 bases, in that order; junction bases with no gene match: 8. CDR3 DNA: TGTGCCACCAGTGAGCCGACAGGGGTTGACGATACGCAGTATTTT. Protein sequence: CATSEPTGVDDTQYF.

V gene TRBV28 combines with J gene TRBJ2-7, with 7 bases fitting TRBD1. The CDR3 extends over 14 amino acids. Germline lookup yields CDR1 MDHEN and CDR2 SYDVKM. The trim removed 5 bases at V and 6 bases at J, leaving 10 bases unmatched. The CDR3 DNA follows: TGTGCCAGCAGTCGACAGGGAAGATCCCTCGAGCAGTACTTC. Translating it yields CASSRQGRSLEQYF.

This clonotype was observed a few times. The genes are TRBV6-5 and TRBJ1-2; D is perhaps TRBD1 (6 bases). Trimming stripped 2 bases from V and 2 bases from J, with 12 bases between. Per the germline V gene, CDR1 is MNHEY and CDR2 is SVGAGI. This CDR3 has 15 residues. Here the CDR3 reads CASSYAGERNYGYTF. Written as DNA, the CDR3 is TGTGCCAGCAGTTACGCAGGGGAAAGGAACTATGGCTACACCTTC.

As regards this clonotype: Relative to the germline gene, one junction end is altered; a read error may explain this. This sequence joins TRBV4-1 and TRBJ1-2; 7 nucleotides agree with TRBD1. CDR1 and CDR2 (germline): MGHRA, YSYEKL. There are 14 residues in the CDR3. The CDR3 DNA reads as TGCGCCGGCAGCCAAGGGGGACAGATCTATGGCTACACCTTC. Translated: CAGSQGGQIYGYTF.

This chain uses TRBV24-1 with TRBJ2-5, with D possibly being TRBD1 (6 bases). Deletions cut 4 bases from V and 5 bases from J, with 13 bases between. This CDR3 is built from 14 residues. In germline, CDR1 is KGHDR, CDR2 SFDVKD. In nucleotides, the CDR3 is TGTGCCACCAGTGACCCCCGACAGGTGGAGACCCAGTACTTC. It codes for CATSDPRQVETQYF.

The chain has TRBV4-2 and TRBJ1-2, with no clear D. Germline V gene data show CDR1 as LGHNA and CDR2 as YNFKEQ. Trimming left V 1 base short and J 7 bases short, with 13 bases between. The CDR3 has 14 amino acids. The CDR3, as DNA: TGTGCCAGCAGCCAAGTTGAAGGTGGTGGTGGCTACACCTTC. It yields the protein CASSQVEGGGGYTF.

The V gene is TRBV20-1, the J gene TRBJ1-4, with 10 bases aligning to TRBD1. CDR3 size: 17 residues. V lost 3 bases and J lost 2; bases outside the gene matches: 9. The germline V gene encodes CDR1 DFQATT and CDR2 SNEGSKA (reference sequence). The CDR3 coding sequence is TGCAGTGCTAGTGACGACAGGGGGCTTTGGACTAATGAAAAACTGTTTTTT. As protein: CSASDDRGLWTNEKLFF.

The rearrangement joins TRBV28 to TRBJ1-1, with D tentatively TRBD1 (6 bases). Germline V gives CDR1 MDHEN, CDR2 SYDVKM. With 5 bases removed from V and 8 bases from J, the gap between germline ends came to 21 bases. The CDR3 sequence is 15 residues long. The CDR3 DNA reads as TGTGCCAGCAGTGCTCCGTTCGGGGGGCCCATAGAAGCTTTCTTT. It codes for CASSAPFGGPIEAFF.

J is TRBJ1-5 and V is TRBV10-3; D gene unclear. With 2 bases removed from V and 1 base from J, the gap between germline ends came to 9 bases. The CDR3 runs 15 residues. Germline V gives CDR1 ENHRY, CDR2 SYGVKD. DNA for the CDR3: TGTGCCATCAGTGAGGGCCCCGTCAGCAATCAGCCCCAGCATTTT. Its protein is CAISEGPVSNQPQHF.

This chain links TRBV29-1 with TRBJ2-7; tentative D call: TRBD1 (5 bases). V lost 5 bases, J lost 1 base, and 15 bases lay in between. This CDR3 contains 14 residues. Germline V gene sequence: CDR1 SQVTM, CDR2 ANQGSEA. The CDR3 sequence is CSVRAGYSSYEQYF. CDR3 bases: TGCAGCGTTCGGGCAGGGTATTCGTCCTACGAGCAGTACTTC.

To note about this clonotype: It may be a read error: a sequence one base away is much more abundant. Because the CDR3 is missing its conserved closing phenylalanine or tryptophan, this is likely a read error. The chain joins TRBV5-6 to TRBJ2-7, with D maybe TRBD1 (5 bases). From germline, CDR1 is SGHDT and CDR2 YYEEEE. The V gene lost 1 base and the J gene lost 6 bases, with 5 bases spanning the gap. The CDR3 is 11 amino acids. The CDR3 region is CASSLRGEQYL. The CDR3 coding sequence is TGTGCCAGCAGCTTGAGGGGCGAGCAGTACTTA.

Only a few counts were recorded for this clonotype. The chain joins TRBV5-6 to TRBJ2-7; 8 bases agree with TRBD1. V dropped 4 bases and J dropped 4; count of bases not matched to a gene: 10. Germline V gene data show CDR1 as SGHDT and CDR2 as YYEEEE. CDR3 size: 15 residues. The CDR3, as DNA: TGTGCCAGCAGCCTCTTGGACAGGGACGGGTACGAGCAGTACTTC. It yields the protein CASSLLDRDGYEQYF.

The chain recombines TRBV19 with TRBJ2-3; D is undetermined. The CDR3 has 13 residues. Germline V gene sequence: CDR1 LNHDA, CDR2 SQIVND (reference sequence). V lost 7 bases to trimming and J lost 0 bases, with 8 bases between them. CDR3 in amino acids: CASTPSSTDTQYF. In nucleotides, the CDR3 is TGTGCCAGTACCCCGAGTAGCACAGATACGCAGTATTTT.

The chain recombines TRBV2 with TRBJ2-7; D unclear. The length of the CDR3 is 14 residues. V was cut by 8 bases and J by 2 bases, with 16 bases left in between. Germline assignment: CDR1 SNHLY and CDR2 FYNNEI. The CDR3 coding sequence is TGTGCCAGCTTCCCCGGCCTTGGAGCCTACGAGCAGTACTTC. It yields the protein CASFPGLGAYEQYF. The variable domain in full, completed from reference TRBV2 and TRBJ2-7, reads EPEVTQTPSHQVTQMGQEVILRCVPISNHLYFYWYRQILGQKVEFLVSFYNNEISEKSEIFDDQFSVERPDGSNFTLKIRSTKLEDSAMYFCASFPGLGAYEQYFGPGTRLTVT.

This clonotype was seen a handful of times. CDR3 sequence reads: CSASGGYTSNYGYTF. CDR3 in DNA: TGCAGTGCTAGCGGCGGATACACTTCTAACTATGGCTACACCTTC. The chain employs TRBV20-1 and TRBJ1-2; D ambiguous. The germline V gene has CDR1 DFQATT and CDR2 SNEGSKA (reference sequence). V lost 3 bases and J lost 0, with 14 bases in between. The CDR3 length is 15 residues.

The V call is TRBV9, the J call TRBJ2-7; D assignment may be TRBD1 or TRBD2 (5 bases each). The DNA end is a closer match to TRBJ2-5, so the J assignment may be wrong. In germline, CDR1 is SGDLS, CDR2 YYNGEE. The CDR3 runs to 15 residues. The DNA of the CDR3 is TGTGCCAGCAGCGTTACTGGGACGCTCGAAGAGACCCAGTACTTC. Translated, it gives CASSVTGTLEETQYF.

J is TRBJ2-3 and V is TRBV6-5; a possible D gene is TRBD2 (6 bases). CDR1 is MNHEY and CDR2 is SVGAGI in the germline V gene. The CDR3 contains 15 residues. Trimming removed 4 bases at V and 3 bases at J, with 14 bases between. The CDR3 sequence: CASSSGTLATDTQYF. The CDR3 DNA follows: TGTGCCAGCAGTTCCGGGACTTTGGCGACAGATACGCAGTATTTT.

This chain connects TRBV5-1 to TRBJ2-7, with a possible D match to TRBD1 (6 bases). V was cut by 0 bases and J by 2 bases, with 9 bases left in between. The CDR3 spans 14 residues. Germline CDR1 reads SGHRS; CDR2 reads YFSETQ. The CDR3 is CASSLATGPYEQYF. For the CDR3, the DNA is TGCGCCAGCAGCTTGGCCACAGGGCCCTACGAGCAGTACTTC.

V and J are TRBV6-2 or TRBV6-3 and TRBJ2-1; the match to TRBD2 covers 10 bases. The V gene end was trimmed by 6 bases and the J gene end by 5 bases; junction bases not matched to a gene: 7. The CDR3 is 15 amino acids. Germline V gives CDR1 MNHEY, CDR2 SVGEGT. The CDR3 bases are TGTGCCAGCAGACCCAGCGGGGGGGTTAACAATGAGCAGTTCTTC. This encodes CASRPSGGVNNEQFF.

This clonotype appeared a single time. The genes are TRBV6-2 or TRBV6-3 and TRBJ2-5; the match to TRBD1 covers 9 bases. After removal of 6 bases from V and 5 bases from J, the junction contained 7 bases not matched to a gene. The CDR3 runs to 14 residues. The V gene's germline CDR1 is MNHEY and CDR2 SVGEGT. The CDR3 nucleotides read TGTGCCAGCAGGAGTTGGACAGGGGAGGAGACCCAGTACTTC. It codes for CASRSWTGEETQYF.

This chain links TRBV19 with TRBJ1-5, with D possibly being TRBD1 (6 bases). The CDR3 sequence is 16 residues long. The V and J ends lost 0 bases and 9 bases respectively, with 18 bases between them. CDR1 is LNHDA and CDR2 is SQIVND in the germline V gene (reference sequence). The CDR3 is CASSIDGTSQFGPQHF. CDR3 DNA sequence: TGTGCCAGTAGTATAGATGGGACATCGCAGTTCGGGCCCCAGCATTTT.

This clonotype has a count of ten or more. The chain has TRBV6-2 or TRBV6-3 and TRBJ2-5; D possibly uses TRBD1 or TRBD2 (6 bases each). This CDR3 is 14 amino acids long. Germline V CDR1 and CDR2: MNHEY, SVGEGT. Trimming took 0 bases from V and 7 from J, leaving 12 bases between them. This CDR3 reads CASSYSGRGGTQYF. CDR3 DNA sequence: TGTGCCAGCAGTTACTCCGGCAGGGGAGGGACCCAGTACTTC.

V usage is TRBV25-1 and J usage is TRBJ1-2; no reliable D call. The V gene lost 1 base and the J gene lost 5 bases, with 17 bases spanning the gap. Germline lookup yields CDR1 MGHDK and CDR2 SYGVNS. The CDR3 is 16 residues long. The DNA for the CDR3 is TGTGCCAGCAGTGAATTCTTGGAGACGTCCCCTTATGGCTACACCTTC. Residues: CASSEFLETSPYGYTF.